These 30 T cell receptor beta chains were all obtained from the same sample, sequenced in a study of blood T cell repertoires in COVID-19 (dated by TCRdb to between 2020 and 2021). Libraries came from the immunoSEQ multiplex PCR assay. As stored in TCRdb, this immuneACCESS dataset retains in-frame rearrangements with V and J assigned. A fraction of the clones does not appear; measured against another copy, unresolved V genes explain less than half of the discrepancy, and the remainder lacks a known reason. This sample lists 170,000 or so clones; roughly nine tenths were detected once. Less than 2% of the sample is held by the ten biggest clonotypes. Sequencing used peripheral blood. Receptors originate from a man younger than 35 who had recovered from COVID-19.

In its sample, this clone was seen once. This rearrangement joins TRBV18 to TRBJ2-2; possibly TRBD2 for D (5 bases). This CDR3 has 14 residues. Germline loops: CDR1 KGHSH, CDR2 LQKENI. Deletions cut 6 bases from V and 1 base from J, with 9 bases between. In nucleotides, the CDR3 is TGTGCCAGCTCGCCGGGGTTGAACACCGGGGAGCTGTTTTTT. It codes for CASSPGLNTGELFF.

The table lists this clone with a few counts. V gene TRBV24-1 combines with J gene TRBJ2-2; possibly TRBD1 for D (5 bases). V was clipped by 5 bases and J by 6 bases, with 9 bases between them. Germline CDR1 KGHDR, CDR2 SFDVKD. CDR3 length: 13 amino acids. The CDR3: CATSVGDAGELFF. CDR3 DNA: TGTGCCACCAGTGTAGGGGATGCCGGGGAGCTGTTTTTT.

The chain combines TRBV5-3 with TRBJ2-1, with 11 bases identical to TRBD2. TRBV5-3 is known as an ORF, though its function is uncertain. The ends lost 2 bases at V and 5 bases at J; junction bases unmatched: 6. The CDR3 is 16 amino acids. For the CDR3, the DNA is TGTGCCAGAAGCTTCTGTCCGGGACTAGCGGACAATGAGCAGTTCTTC. Translation gives CARSFCPGLADNEQFF.

This clone was detected once. V gene TRBV7-2 combines with J gene TRBJ2-7; the D is unclear. From germline, CDR1 is SGHTA and CDR2 FQGNSA. Trimming cost V 2 bases and J 7 bases, with 9 bases left between them. The CDR3 sequence is 12 residues long. CDR3 amino acids: CASSLSRVEQYF. Written as DNA, the CDR3 is TGTGCCAGCAGCTTAAGCCGGGTTGAGCAGTACTTC.

V gene TRBV30 combines with J gene TRBJ2-7; 7 bases are shared with TRBD1. CDR1 is GTSNPN and CDR2 is SVGIG in the germline V gene (reference sequence). This CDR3 comprises 15 residues. V lost 2 bases, J lost 5 bases, and 12 bases stayed unmatched. This chain's CDR3 is CAWSYLRGGIHEQYF. In DNA, the CDR3 is TGTGCCTGGAGTTATCTTCGAGGGGGCATCCACGAGCAGTACTTC.

The chain joins TRBV7-2 to TRBJ1-2; a weak D match, TRBD1 (5 bases). Germline lookup yields CDR1 SGHTA and CDR2 FQGNSA. The V gene lost 5 bases and the J gene lost 4 bases, with 17 bases spanning the gap. This CDR3 spans 15 amino acids. CDR3 residues: CASSVGGTEIYGYTF. DNA of the CDR3: TGTGCCAGCAGCGTTGGGGGGACTGAAATCTATGGCTACACCTTC.

The rearrangement links TRBV5-4 to TRBJ2-1; TRBD2 is a possible D gene (5 bases). The CDR3 has 14 residues. The germline CDR1 and CDR2 sequences are SGHNT and YYREEE (reference sequence). V was shortened by 6 bases and J by 7 bases, with 17 bases between the two germline ends. The CDR3 DNA sequence: TGTGCCAGCACCACTGCGGGCCGAACAAATGAGCAGTTCTTC. This encodes CASTTAGRTNEQFF.

The V gene is TRBV11-2, the J gene TRBJ1-5, with D tentatively TRBD1 (5 bases). The CDR3 has 14 amino acids. The germline CDR1 and CDR2 sequences are SGHAT and FQNNGV. V was trimmed by 4 bases and J by 3 bases, leaving 10 bases between them. DNA for the CDR3: TGTGCCAGCAGCTGGGGGGGGACCAATCAGCCCCAGCATTTT. This encodes CASSWGGTNQPQHF.

The chain has TRBV5-1 and TRBJ2-3; the match to TRBD2 covers 8 bases. This CDR3 has 17 amino acids. CDR1 and CDR2 (germline): SGHRS, YFSETQ. V was pared by 5 bases and J by 0 bases, with 11 bases of the junction left unmatched. The CDR3 region is CASRSSGGPPSTDTQYF. CDR3 bases: TGCGCCAGCAGATCCAGCGGGGGACCCCCTAGCACAGATACGCAGTATTTT. Full variable domain (remainder filled in from reference TRBV5-1 and TRBJ2-3): KAGVTQTPRYLIKTRGQQVTLSCSPISGHRSVSWYQQTPGQGLQFLFEYFSETQRNKGNFPGRFSGRQFSNSRSEMNVSTLELGDSALYLCASRSSGGPPSTDTQYFGPGTRLTVL.

This clone was counted once. The chain couples TRBV28 to TRBJ2-3, with 7 bases identical to TRBD2. Germline CDR1 is MDHEN and CDR2 is SYDVKM. With V trimmed by 0 bases and J by 2 bases, 5 bases remained unmatched. This CDR3 comprises 16 residues. In DNA form, the CDR3 reads TGTGCCAGCAGTTTATGGCCTAGCGGAGTCACAGATACGCAGTATTTT. Its translation is CASSLWPSGVTDTQYF. The whole variable domain, filled in from reference TRBV28 and TRBJ2-3, reads DVKVTQSSRYLVKRTGEKVFLECVQDMDHENMFWYRQDPGLGLRLIYFSYDVKMKEKGDIPEGYSVSREKKERFSLILESASTNQTSMYLCASSLWPSGVTDTQYFGPGTRLTVL.

The J gene is TRBJ2-1, the V gene TRBV2, with D possibly being TRBD1 (5 bases). The CDR3 covers 14 residues. With 5 bases removed from V and 10 bases from J, the gap between germline ends came to 18 bases. Per the germline V gene, CDR1 is SNHLY and CDR2 is FYNNEI. DNA for the CDR3: TGTGCCAGCAGTTCTCAGGGTTCCGCTGGGGAGCAGTTCTTC. Amino acid sequence: CASSSQGSAGEQFF. The entire variable domain, with the rest obtained from reference TRBV2 and TRBJ2-1, is as follows: EPEVTQTPSHQVTQMGQEVILRCVPISNHLYFYWYRQILGQKVEFLVSFYNNEISEKSEIFDDQFSVERPDGSNFTLKIRSTKLEDSAMYFCASSSQGSAGEQFFGPGTRLTVL.

The V gene is TRBV27, the J gene TRBJ2-7; unclear D gene. Trimming cost V 2 bases and J 2 bases, with 10 bases left between them. The CDR3 extends over 14 amino acids. CDR1 is MNHEY and CDR2 is SMNVEV in the germline V gene (reference sequence). This CDR3 is CASSLKRGAYEQYF. The DNA of the CDR3 is TGTGCCAGCAGTTTAAAAAGAGGAGCCTACGAGCAGTACTTC.

J is TRBJ2-7 and V is TRBV6-2 or TRBV6-3; TRBD2 might be the D (5 bases). With 5 bases removed from V and 3 bases from J, the gap between germline ends came to 11 bases. CDR3 size: 13 residues. From germline, CDR1 is MNHEY and CDR2 SVGEGT. The CDR3 sequence is CASSPSDYYEQYF. The CDR3, as DNA: TGTGCCAGCAGTCCCTCAGACTACTACGAGCAGTACTTC.

V and J are TRBV10-3 and TRBJ2-1, with 13 bases fitting TRBD2. With V trimmed by 0 bases and J by 9 bases, 8 bases remained unmatched. The germline V gene encodes CDR1 ENHRY and CDR2 SYGVKD. This CDR3 has 17 amino acids. CDR3 DNA sequence: TGTGCCATCAGTGAGTCCCCTGGACTAGCGGGAGAGGGTGAGCAGTTCTTC. Amino acid sequence: CAISESPGLAGEGEQFF.

V is TRBV5-8 and J is TRBJ2-1, with 13 bases aligning to TRBD2. The trim removed 4 bases at V and 2 bases at J, leaving 15 bases unmatched. Looked up from germline, CDR1 is SGHTS and CDR2 is YDEGEE. The CDR3 totals 20 residues. This CDR3 is CASSRGKGTSGTGPYNEQFF. CDR3 DNA sequence: TGTGCCAGCAGCCGGGGGAAAGGGACTAGCGGGACCGGGCCCTACAATGAGCAGTTCTTC.

The genes are TRBV5-1 and TRBJ1-1, with D unclear. The V gene's germline CDR1 is SGHRS and CDR2 YFSETQ. This CDR3 spans 15 amino acids. V shed 0 bases and J shed 0 bases, with 9 bases lying between them. The CDR3 reads CASSLGLSVNTEAFF. CDR3 sequence (DNA): TGCGCCAGCAGCTTGGGGTTATCAGTGAACACTGAAGCTTTCTTT. Full variable domain (rest looked up from reference TRBV5-1 and TRBJ1-1): KAGVTQTPRYLIKTRGQQVTLSCSPISGHRSVSWYQQTPGQGLQFLFEYFSETQRNKGNFPGRFSGRQFSNSRSEMNVSTLELGDSALYLCASSLGLSVNTEAFFGQGTRLTVV.

The chain recombines TRBV25-1 with TRBJ2-7; D is uncertain. Trimming removed 4 bases from V and 0 bases from J, with 10 bases in between. Germline V gene sequence: CDR1 MGHDK, CDR2 SYGVNS. The CDR3 loop spans 14 amino acids. Written as DNA, the CDR3 is TGTGCCAGCAGTGCAGGAATCAGCTCCTACGAGCAGTACTTC. Its translation is CASSAGISSYEQYF.

This rearrangement joins TRBV15 to TRBJ1-1; D is possibly TRBD1 (6 bases). The length of the CDR3 is 16 residues. V lost 8 bases, J lost 11 bases, and 30 bases lay in between. Germline V gives CDR1 LNHNV, CDR2 YYDKDF (reference sequence). In DNA, the CDR3 is TGTGCCACCCACCCGGGACAATCCGTTCCCGCGACGCGGGCTTTCTTT. It is translated as CATHPGQSVPATRAFF.

The rearrangement uses TRBV2 and TRBJ2-7; tentative D call: TRBD2 (6 bases). Germline V gene sequence: CDR1 SNHLY, CDR2 FYNNEI. The CDR3 sequence is 16 residues long. Trimming pared 6 bases from V and 1 base from J, leaving 19 bases between. The CDR3 nucleotides read TGTGCCAGCAGCCTCTGGGGAGCGGGCGGATCCTACGAGCAGTACTTC. This sequence encodes CASSLWGAGGSYEQYF.

The gene calls are TRBV10-1 and TRBJ2-3; possibly TRBD2 for D (6 bases). This CDR3 is 15 amino acids long. The ends were cut back, 6 bases at V and 1 base at J, with 14 bases in the middle. Germline CDR1 reads WNHNN; CDR2 reads SYGVQD (reference sequence). The CDR3 is CASSGDSPRTDTQYF. The CDR3 DNA reads as TGCGCCAGCAGCGGGGACTCTCCACGCACAGATACGCAGTATTTT.

The genes are TRBV11-2 and TRBJ2-7, with 7 bases that match TRBD2. CDR1 and CDR2 (germline): SGHAT, FQNNGV. There are 14 residues in the CDR3. V was clipped by 5 bases and J by 3 bases; unmatched bases: 7. CDR3 protein: CASSPGGGSYEQYF. CDR3 DNA sequence: TGTGCCAGCAGCCCAGGAGGCGGGAGCTACGAGCAGTACTTC.

The chain employs TRBV5-1 and TRBJ2-3; possible D gene TRBD2, 5 bases. The germline CDR1 and CDR2 sequences are SGHRS and YFSETQ. Trimming removed 2 bases from V and 2 bases from J, with 12 bases in between. The CDR3 has 15 residues. CDR3 protein: CASSFLAGVTDTQYF. DNA of the CDR3: TGCGCCAGCAGCTTCCTCGCGGGTGTCACAGATACGCAGTATTTT.

The CDR3 loop reads CASSPLDRARSEQYF. CDR3 nucleotides: TGTGCCAGCAGCCCCTTAGACAGGGCCCGAAGCGAGCAGTACTTC. This chain links TRBV11-2 with TRBJ2-7; 7 nucleotides align to TRBD1. The CDR3 runs 15 residues. Germline V gives CDR1 SGHAT, CDR2 FQNNGV. V shed 5 bases, J shed 6 bases, and the junction held 13 bases outside the gene matches.

This clone was observed a handful of times. This chain connects TRBV11-3 to TRBJ1-1, with TRBD1 as a possible D gene (5 bases). Germline lookup yields CDR1 SGHNT and CDR2 YENEEA. This CDR3 comprises 12 residues. The V end was cut by 5 bases, the J end by 5 bases, with 9 bases between. The DNA of the CDR3 is TGTGCCAGCAGCCAGGGTGGGACTGAAGCTTTCTTT. Translation: CASSQGGTEAFF.

The chain joins TRBV12-3 or TRBV12-4 to TRBJ2-2; a weak D match, TRBD2 (5 bases). The length of the CDR3 is 12 residues. V dropped 6 bases and J dropped 7 bases, with 9 bases sitting between them. DNA of the CDR3: TGTGCCAGCAGCACGGAGGTCGGGGAGCTGTTTTTT. Amino acids: CASSTEVGELFF.

This chain connects TRBV5-1 to TRBJ2-5; 8 bases align to TRBD2. Germline CDR1 reads SGHRS; CDR2 reads YFSETQ. V lost 4 bases, J lost 4 bases, and 3 bases stayed unmatched. CDR3 length equals 13 residues. CDR3 coding DNA: TGCGCCAGCAGCCGGGGACTAGGAGAGACCCAGTACTTC. Encoded protein: CASSRGLGETQYF.

This clone appeared a single time. This chain links TRBV3-1 (or the pseudogene TRBV3-2) with TRBJ2-2; 7 nucleotides match TRBD2. The CDR3 is 15 residues long. Germline-derived CDR1 and CDR2 are LGHDT and YNNKEL (reference sequence). J was trimmed by 5 bases and V by 3 bases; bases with no gene match: 6. CDR3 nucleotide sequence: TGTGCCAGCAGCCACGGCGGGAGTCGGACCGGGGAGCTGTTTTTT. Translating gives CASSHGGSRTGELFF.

This chain joins TRBV29-1 and TRBJ2-1; possible D gene TRBD2, 6 bases. Germline CDR1 reads SQVTM; CDR2 reads ANQGSEA. Between the trimmed V and J ends, which lost 6 bases and 3 bases, there was a span of 9 bases. The CDR3 has 12 residues. CDR3 in DNA: TGCAGCGTATGCGGGAACTACAATGAGCAGTTCTTC. Translation: CSVCGNYNEQFF.

The chain has TRBV28 and TRBJ1-3; no definite D call. Trimming removed 0 bases from V and 0 bases from J, with 9 bases in between. Looked up from germline, CDR1 is MDHEN and CDR2 is SYDVKM. This CDR3 comprises 16 residues. The CDR3 DNA reads as TGTGCCAGCAGTTTATGGGGAGCCGACTCTGGAAACACCATATATTTT. It codes for CASSLWGADSGNTIYF.

V usage is TRBV7-2 and J usage is TRBJ2-7; 10 nucleotides align to TRBD1. The trim removed 1 base at V and 4 bases at J, leaving 4 bases unmatched. Germline CDR1 SGHTA, CDR2 FQGNSA. CDR3 length: 15 amino acids. The DNA of the CDR3 is TGTGCCAGCAGCTTAGTCGGGACAGGGGTTTACGAGCAGTACTTC. It is translated as CASSLVGTGVYEQYF.